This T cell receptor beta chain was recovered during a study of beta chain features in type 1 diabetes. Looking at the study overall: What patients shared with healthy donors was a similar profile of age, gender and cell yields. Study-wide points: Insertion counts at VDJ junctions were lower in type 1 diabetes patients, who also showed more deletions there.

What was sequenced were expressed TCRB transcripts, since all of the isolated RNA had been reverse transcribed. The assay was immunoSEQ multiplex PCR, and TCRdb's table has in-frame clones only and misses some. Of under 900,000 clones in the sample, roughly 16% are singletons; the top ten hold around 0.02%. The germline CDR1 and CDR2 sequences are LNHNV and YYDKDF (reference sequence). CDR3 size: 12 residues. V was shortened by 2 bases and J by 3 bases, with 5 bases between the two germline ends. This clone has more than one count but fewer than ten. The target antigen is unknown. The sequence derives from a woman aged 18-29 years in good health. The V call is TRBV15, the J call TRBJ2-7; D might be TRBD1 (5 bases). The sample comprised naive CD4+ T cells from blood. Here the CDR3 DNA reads TGTGCCACCAGCAGAAGGGGCTACGAGCAGTACTTC. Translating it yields CATSRRGYEQYF.